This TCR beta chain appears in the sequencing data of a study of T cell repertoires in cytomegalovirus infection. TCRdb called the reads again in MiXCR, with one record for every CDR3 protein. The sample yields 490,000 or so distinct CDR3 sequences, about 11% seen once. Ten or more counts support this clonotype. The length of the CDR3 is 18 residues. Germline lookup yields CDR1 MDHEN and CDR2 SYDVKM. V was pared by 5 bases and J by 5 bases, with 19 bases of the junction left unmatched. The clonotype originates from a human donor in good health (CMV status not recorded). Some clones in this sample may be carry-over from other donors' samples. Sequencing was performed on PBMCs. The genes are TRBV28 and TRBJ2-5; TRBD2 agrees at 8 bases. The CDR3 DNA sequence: TGTGCCAGCAGTCCTATGGGCGGGTTTAGCGGGATAGGTGAGACCCAGTACTTC. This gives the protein CASSPMGGFSGIGETQYF.